These 18 T cell receptor beta chains came from one sample sequenced in a study of OX40 agonist ivuxolimab in advanced cancers. Some clones are missing from TCRdb's copy, which holds only in-frame ones; the method was immunoSEQ multiplex PCR. Here the sample spans 60,000 to 65,000 clones, about 91% being singletons. This specimen consisted of CD4+ or CD8+ T cells sorted from blood, obtained in a trial of the OX40 agonist ivuxolimab. These TCRs come from an adult with an advanced solid tumor such as melanoma, head and neck, liver or kidney cancer.

This clone has only a few counts. The DNA for the CDR3 is TGTGCCAGCAGGGATAGGTATGGCTACACCTTC. It specifies CASRDRYGYTF. The chain recombines TRBV2 with TRBJ1-2; no reliable D call. Deletions cut 6 bases from V and 5 bases from J, with 7 bases between. The CDR3 is 11 residues long. Germline CDR1 SNHLY, CDR2 FYNNEI.

The V and J genes are TRBV6-1 and TRBJ1-3; D gene unclear. Trimming took 6 bases from V and 0 from J, leaving 9 bases between them. This CDR3 contains 14 residues. Looked up from germline, CDR1 is MNHNS and CDR2 is SASEGT. CDR3 nucleotide sequence: TGTGCCAGCAGGAGGTGGAGCTCTGGAAACACCATATATTTT. Its translation: CASRRWSSGNTIYF.

The rearrangement links TRBV28 to TRBJ2-3; 8 bases fit TRBD1. The germline V gene encodes CDR1 MDHEN and CDR2 SYDVKM. The V segment lost 6 bases and the J segment 0 bases; nucleotides outside the gene matches: 5. There are 15 residues in the CDR3. CDR3 in amino acids: CASSAWTGSTDTQYF. The CDR3 DNA reads as TGTGCCAGCAGCGCCTGGACAGGGAGCACAGATACGCAGTATTTT.

This clone was detected once. The CDR3 region has the DNA TGTGCCAGCAGTTTCCTTAACGGGGGGAAGGATACGCAGTATTTT. It codes for CASSFLNGGKDTQYF. The chain couples TRBV6-5 to TRBJ2-3; 7 bases agree with TRBD2. This CDR3 spans 15 amino acids. Germline CDR1 is MNHEY and CDR2 is SVGAGI. Trimming took 4 bases from V and 6 from J; bases not matched to a gene: 10.

J is TRBJ2-7 and V is TRBV21-1; TRBD1 reflects the table's D call only, with no check against the DNA. TRBV21-1 is a documented pseudogene. CDR3 length: 16 amino acids. The CDR3 sequence: CASSKVGDRGPYEQYF. The CDR3 nucleotides read TGTGCCAGCAGCAAAGTAGGGGATAGGGGGCCCTACGAGCAGTACTTC.

This clone was seen just once. This rearrangement joins TRBV10-3 to TRBJ2-3; D possibly uses TRBD1 or TRBD2 (6 bases each). Trimming took 6 bases from V and 1 from J, leaving 8 bases between them. This CDR3 region has 13 residues. The germline V gene encodes CDR1 ENHRY and CDR2 SYGVKD. CDR3 sequence (DNA): TGTGCCATCAGGGAGGGGGGCACAGATACGCAGTATTTT. Protein sequence: CAIREGGTDTQYF.

On this clone: Other DNA sequences from this sample encode an identical CDR3 as well. The rearrangement links TRBV7-6 to TRBJ2-1; TRBD2 matches at 10 bases. The CDR3 consists of 15 residues. V was clipped by 5 bases and J by 5 bases; unmatched bases: 6. Looked up from germline, CDR1 is SGHVS and CDR2 is FNYEAQ. The CDR3 region has the DNA TGTGCCAGCAGCCCAGGACTAGCGGTCCACAATGAGCAGTTCTTC. Protein product: CASSPGLAVHNEQFF.

J is TRBJ1-4 and V is TRBV6-5; TRBD1 agrees at 7 bases. The J segment lost 0 bases and the V segment lost 5 bases, leaving 3 bases of the junction unmatched. The CDR3 consists of 15 residues. Germline assignment: CDR1 MNHEY and CDR2 SVGAGI. The CDR3 here is CASSRQGTTNEKLFF. The CDR3 DNA reads as TGTGCCAGCAGTAGACAGGGAACAACTAATGAAAAACTGTTTTTT.

The V call is TRBV30, the J call TRBJ1-2; TRBD1 matches at 8 bases. In germline, CDR1 is GTSNPN, CDR2 SVGIG (reference sequence). V lost 3 bases and J lost 8; bases outside the gene matches: 8. The CDR3 totals 13 residues. Written as DNA, the CDR3 is TGTGCCTGGAGCGGCAGGGGGCGCGGAGGCTACACCTTC. It codes for CAWSGRGRGGYTF.

The chain carries TRBV28 and TRBJ2-1; 9 bases align to TRBD2. Per the germline V gene, CDR1 is MDHEN and CDR2 is SYDVKM. The CDR3 is made up of 14 amino acids. J was trimmed by 1 base and V by 11 bases; bases with no gene match: 6. CDR3 DNA: TGTGCCGTCAATAGCGGGAGATCCTACAATGAGCAGTTCTTC. It translates to CAVNSGRSYNEQFF. Supplemented by reference TRBV28 and TRBJ2-1, the full variable domain reads DVKVTQSSRYLVKRTGEKVFLECVQDMDHENMFWYRQDPGLGLRLIYFSYDVKMKEKGDIPEGYSVSREKKERFSLILESASTNQTSMYLCAVNSGRSYNEQFFGPGTRLTVL.

The J gene is TRBJ1-3, the V gene TRBV27; D remains unclear. Per germline, CDR1 MNHEY and CDR2 SMNVEV (reference sequence). The V and J ends lost 8 bases and 5 bases respectively, with 13 bases between them. The CDR3 extends over 13 amino acids. The CDR3 DNA reads TGTGCCAGCGGAACCGACGGCCGAAACACCATATATTTT. It specifies CASGTDGRNTIYF.

The chain links TRBV15 to TRBJ2-3; D gene unclear. Germline CDR1 is LNHNV and CDR2 is YYDKDF (reference sequence). The V and J ends lost 5 bases and 3 bases respectively, with 18 bases between them. The CDR3 is 16 amino acids. CDR3: CATSGIGIFGTDTQYF. The CDR3 bases are TGTGCCACCAGCGGCATAGGGATTTTTGGGACAGATACGCAGTATTTT.

The chain has TRBV27 and TRBJ2-7; 15 nucleotides agree with TRBD2. This CDR3 has 19 residues. CDR1 is MNHEY and CDR2 is SMNVEV in the germline V gene (reference sequence). After removal of 1 base from V and 0 bases from J, the junction contained 7 bases not matched to a gene. The CDR3 region is CASSLFPGLAGGISYEQYF. The CDR3 DNA follows: TGTGCCAGCAGTTTATTCCCGGGACTAGCGGGAGGCATCTCCTACGAGCAGTACTTC.

This clone has only a few counts. V gene TRBV30 combines with J gene TRBJ1-1, with D perhaps TRBD1 (6 bases). CDR3 length equals 15 residues. The ends were cut back, 5 bases at V and 1 base at J, with 17 bases in the middle. Germline V lookup: CDR1 GTSNPN, CDR2 SVGIG (reference sequence). CDR3 DNA sequence: TGTGCCTGGGGAGGGGGTCCGGGACCGAACACTGAAGCTTTCTTT. Amino acids: CAWGGGPGPNTEAFF.

The rearrangement joins TRBV7-9 to TRBJ2-3; D call uncertain. Trimming shortened V by 7 bases and J by 2 bases, and 19 bases separated the two germline ends. Germline CDR1 SEHNR, CDR2 FQNEAQ (reference sequence). The length of the CDR3 is 16 residues. CDR3 loop: CASTLSGQTYTDTQYF. The DNA of the CDR3 is TGTGCCAGCACCCTTTCCGGGCAGACCTACACAGATACGCAGTATTTT.

The chain has TRBV10-2 and TRBJ1-2; no firm D call. Germline V gene data show CDR1 as WSHSY and CDR2 as SAAADI. Trimming pared 3 bases from V and 4 bases from J, leaving 9 bases between. This CDR3 spans 13 amino acids. The CDR3 region is CASSEIILYGYTF. In DNA form, the CDR3 reads TGCGCCAGCAGTGAAATAATCCTCTATGGCTACACCTTC.

The chain joins TRBV9 to TRBJ2-7; 11 bases match TRBD1. Germline V gives CDR1 SGDLS, CDR2 YYNGEE. The CDR3 spans 14 residues. With V trimmed by 3 bases and J by 4 bases, 3 bases remained unmatched. The CDR3 protein is CASSAGTGGYEQYF. The CDR3 DNA reads TGTGCCAGCAGCGCAGGGACAGGGGGTTACGAGCAGTACTTC.

CDR3 bases: TGCGCCAGCAGCTCGGGAGGTAGCGGAGAGACCCAGTACTTC. Its translation: CASSSGGSGETQYF. The rearrangement uses TRBV5-1 and TRBJ2-5, with TRBD2 matching 7 bases. Germline CDR1 SGHRS, CDR2 YFSETQ. This CDR3 has 14 amino acids. J lost 4 bases, V lost 3 bases, and 6 bases had no gene match.